This T cell receptor (beta chain) comes out of a study of T cell repertoires in cytomegalovirus infection. Overall study: Public TCR beta signatures were indicative of both CMV infection and a matching HLA type. Study-wide results and limits: The ex vivo response was dominated by HLA-C-restricted CMV-specific TCR beta clonotypes.

CDR3 length equals 21 residues. Germline lookup yields CDR1 SEHNR and CDR2 FQNEAQ (reference sequence). Losses at the gene ends were 5 bases for V and 4 bases for J; bases not matched to a gene: 22. Via MiXCR, TCRdb re-called the reads, giving one row per CDR3 protein. The profile covers about 110,000 distinct CDR3 sequences, with roughly 41% appearing a single time and just under 75% taken by the ten largest. This clonotype was counted many times. Its antigen is as yet unknown. This receptor was identified in a human donor in good health (CMV status not recorded). Some clones in this sample may be carry-over from other donors' samples. The gene calls are TRBV7-9 and TRBJ2-5, with 13 bases that match TRBD2. The input for sequencing was CD8+ T cells from cultured PBMCs, taken from culture after CMV antigen stimulation. CDR3 in amino acids: CASSLTPRLAGGTRTGETQYF. The CDR3 DNA reads TGTGCCAGCAGCCTGACCCCCAGACTAGCGGGGGGAACCCGGACGGGAGAGACCCAGTACTTC.